This TCR beta chain appears in the sequencing data of a study of T cells after yellow fever vaccination. The CDR3 length is 13 residues. Between the trimmed V and J ends, which lost 7 bases and 2 bases, there was a span of 9 bases. Germline lookup yields CDR1 LGHDT and CDR2 YNNKEL (reference sequence). TCRdb re-derived calls from the 5' RACE reads in MiXCR, one entry per CDR3 protein. In the table there are roughly 500,000 distinct CDR3 sequences, 19% of which are singletons. The TCR originated in a man aged 25-45 years who received the YFV17D yellow fever vaccine. This material consisted of PBMCs, taken 15 days after the yellow fever booster vaccination. This chain connects TRBV3-1 to TRBJ2-1; D is possibly TRBD1 (5 bases). CDR3 sequence reads: CASTKGTYNEQFF. Here the CDR3 DNA reads TGTGCCAGCACCAAGGGGACCTACAATGAGCAGTTCTTC.